This T cell receptor beta chain was sequenced in a study of T cells after yellow fever vaccination. Study findings and constraints: Within FACS-sorted repertoires, abundant clonotypes contaminating from the bulk population could be present.

UMIs were added to TCR cDNA along with a universal primer site when it was made by 5'RACE template switching. Via MiXCR, TCRdb re-called the 5' RACE reads, giving one row per CDR3 protein. The repertoire holds approximately 510,000 distinct CDR3 sequences, 20% to 25% seen once, with about 17% in the top ten. This clonotype was seen a few times. Its cognate antigen is unknown. Trimming took 7 bases from V and 7 from J; bases not matched to a gene: 4. Germline values: CDR1 MDHEN, CDR2 SYDVKM. The CDR3 covers 13 residues. This TCR came from a man aged 18 to 30 who received the YFV17D yellow fever vaccine. The V and J genes are TRBV28 and TRBJ1-6; 7 bases match TRBD1. Sequencing was performed on PBMCs, taken more than 20 days after the first yellow fever vaccination. The CDR3 loop is CASTGQLNSPLHF. The CDR3 coding sequence is TGTGCCAGCACGGGACAGCTAAATTCACCCCTCCACTTT.